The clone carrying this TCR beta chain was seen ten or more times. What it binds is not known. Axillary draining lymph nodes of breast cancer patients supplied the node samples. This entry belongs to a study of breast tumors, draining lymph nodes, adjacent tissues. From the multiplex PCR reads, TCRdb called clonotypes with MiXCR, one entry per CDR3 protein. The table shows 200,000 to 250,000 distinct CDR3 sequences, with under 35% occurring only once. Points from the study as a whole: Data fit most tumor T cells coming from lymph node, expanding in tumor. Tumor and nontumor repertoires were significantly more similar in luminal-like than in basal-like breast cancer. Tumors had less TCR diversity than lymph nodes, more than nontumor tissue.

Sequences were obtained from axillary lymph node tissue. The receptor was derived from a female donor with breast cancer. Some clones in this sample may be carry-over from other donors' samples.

CDR3 sequence reads: CASSPQDYEQYF. DNA for the CDR3: TGTGCCAGCAGCCCGCAGGATTACGAGCAGTACTTC. The V gene is TRBV11-2, the J gene TRBJ2-7; D is uncertain. Deletions cut 5 bases from V and 4 bases from J, with 9 bases between. The CDR3 has 12 residues. Germline values: CDR1 SGHAT, CDR2 FQNNGV.